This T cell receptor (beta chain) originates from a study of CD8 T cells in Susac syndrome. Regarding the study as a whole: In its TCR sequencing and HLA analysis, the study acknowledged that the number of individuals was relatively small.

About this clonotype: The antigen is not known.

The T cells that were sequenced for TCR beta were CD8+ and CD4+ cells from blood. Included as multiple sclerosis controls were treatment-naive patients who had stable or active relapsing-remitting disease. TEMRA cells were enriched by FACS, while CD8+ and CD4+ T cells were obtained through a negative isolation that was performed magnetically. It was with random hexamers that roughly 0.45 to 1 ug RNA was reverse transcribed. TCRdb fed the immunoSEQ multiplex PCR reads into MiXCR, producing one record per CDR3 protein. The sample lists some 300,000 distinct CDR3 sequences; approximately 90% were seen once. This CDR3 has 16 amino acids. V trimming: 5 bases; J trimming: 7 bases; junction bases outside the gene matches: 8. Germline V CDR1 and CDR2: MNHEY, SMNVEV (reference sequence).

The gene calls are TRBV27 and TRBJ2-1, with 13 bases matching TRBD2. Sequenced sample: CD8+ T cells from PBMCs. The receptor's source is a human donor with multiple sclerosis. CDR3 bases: TGTGCCAGCAGTGCCGGACTAGCGGGAGATAGGAATGAGCAGTTCTTC. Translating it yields CASSAGLAGDRNEQFF.